These 24 T cell receptor beta chains share one sample of origin, sequenced in a study of blood T cell repertoires in COVID-19. TCRdb's copy holds only in-frame clones and misses some; the assay was immunoSEQ multiplex PCR. The top ten clones hold approximately 5.9% of a sample with about 55,000 clones, roughly 80% of them seen once. The sequencing input was peripheral blood. These receptor sequences come from a human donor in a cohort sampled during active or convalescent COVID-19.

The genes are TRBV29-1 and TRBJ1-4; 10 nucleotides line up with TRBD1. V dropped 4 bases and J dropped 7; count of bases not matched to a gene: 3. Germline CDR1 reads SQVTM; CDR2 reads ANQGSEA. There are 13 residues in the CDR3. The CDR3 DNA reads as TGCAGCGTTGTCCGGGACAGGGGTGAAAAACTGTTTTTT. It encodes CSVVRDRGEKLFF.

The DNA for the CDR3 is TGCAGCGTTTCCAACTACCAGGACAGGGGCGACTATGGCTACACCTTC. Amino acids: CSVSNYQDRGDYGYTF. V and J are TRBV29-1 and TRBJ1-2; TRBD1 agrees at 9 bases. CDR1 is SQVTM and CDR2 is ANQGSEA in the germline V gene. This CDR3 has 16 amino acids. V trimming: 5 bases; J trimming: 3 bases; junction bases outside the gene matches: 13.

The genes are TRBV10-3 and TRBJ2-3; 7 bases map to TRBD2. The CDR3 loop spans 16 amino acids. V trimming: 4 bases; J trimming: 2 bases; junction bases outside the gene matches: 9. In germline, CDR1 is ENHRY, CDR2 SYGVKD. Written as DNA, the CDR3 is TGTGCCATCAGTGGTTTCGGGGGAGGGCCCACAGATACGCAGTATTTT. It encodes CAISGFGGGPTDTQYF.

V gene TRBV7-2 combines with J gene TRBJ1-5; TRBD1 is a possible D gene (6 bases). This CDR3 contains 16 residues. V was pared by 6 bases and J by 4 bases, with 19 bases between. CDR1 and CDR2 from the germline V gene are SGHTA and FQGNSA. The DNA of the CDR3 is TGTGCCAGCAGTTCCCGTCGCGGGGGCGGGAATCAGCCCCAGCATTTT. Translated, it gives CASSSRRGGGNQPQHF.

This chain connects TRBV4-2 to TRBJ1-2; 11 nucleotides line up with TRBD1. CDR1 and CDR2 (germline): LGHNA, YNFKEQ. The CDR3 is 16 residues long. With V trimmed by 1 base and J by 7 bases, 8 bases remained unmatched. The CDR3 region is CASSQGLRTGGSGYTF. The DNA for the CDR3 is TGTGCCAGCAGCCAAGGATTGCGGACAGGGGGCAGTGGCTACACCTTC.

As regards this clone: A junction boundary mismatches the germline segment, possibly from a read error. Other DNA variants within this sample encode the same CDR3. V and J are TRBV6-5 and TRBJ1-5; 7 positions match TRBD1. Germline V gene lookup returns CDR1 MNHEY and CDR2 SVGAGI. This CDR3 spans 13 amino acids. CDR3 residues: CASRTGSNQPQHF. The CDR3 DNA reads as TGTGCTAGCAGGACAGGTAGCAATCAGCCCCAGCATTTT.

The chain carries TRBV4-3 and TRBJ2-7; 8 bases are shared with TRBD1. J lost 1 base, V lost 0 bases, and 8 bases had no gene match. The CDR3 is 17 amino acids. Germline CDR1 LGHNA, CDR2 YSLEER. This CDR3 reads CASSQDQSGTGSYEQYF. The CDR3 DNA follows: TGCGCCAGCAGCCAAGATCAATCGGGGACAGGATCCTACGAGCAGTACTTC.

The genes are TRBV9 and TRBJ1-2; 8 nucleotides agree with TRBD1. This CDR3 spans 13 amino acids. Germline V lookup: CDR1 SGDLS, CDR2 YYNGEE. J gave up 5 bases and V 4 bases, and 4 bases lay outside the gene matches. CDR3 DNA sequence: TGTGCCAGCAGCCCGACAGGGGCGTATGGCTACACCTTC. Its protein is CASSPTGAYGYTF. The full variable domain, its missing parts supplied by reference TRBV9 and TRBJ1-2, is DSGVTQTPKHLITATGQRVTLRCSPRSGDLSVYWYQQSLDQGLQFLIQYYNGEERAKGNILERFSAQQFPDLHSELNLSSLELGDSALYFCASSPTGAYGYTFGSGTRLTVV.

The chain has TRBV6-5 and TRBJ2-7; 7 bases are shared with TRBD1. Germline values: CDR1 MNHEY, CDR2 SVGAGI. The CDR3 is 11 residues long. V shed 11 bases, J shed 7 bases, and the junction held 8 bases outside the gene matches. CDR3 sequence: CAATGVWEQYF. CDR3 in DNA: TGTGCCGCCACAGGGGTATGGGAGCAGTACTTC.

V usage is TRBV19 and J usage is TRBJ2-2; possibly TRBD2 for D (6 bases). CDR1 is LNHDA, CDR2 SQIVND, per germline (reference sequence). V gave up 6 bases and J gave up 6 bases, with 17 bases separating them. This CDR3 has 15 amino acids. The CDR3 DNA reads as TGTGCCAGTAGCCCAGTGGGGGGAACCCCCGGGGAGCTGTTTTTT. Protein: CASSPVGGTPGELFF.

The chain combines TRBV6-4 with TRBJ1-6, with 8 bases lining up with TRBD1. V lost 6 bases to trimming and J lost 1 base; unmatched junction nucleotides: 5. Germline loops: CDR1 MRHNA, CDR2 SNTAGT. The CDR3 contains 16 residues. The CDR3 nucleotides read TGTGCCAGCAGAGGACAGGGTAGTTCCTATAATTCACCCCTCCACTTT. It translates to CASRGQGSSYNSPLHF.

The gene calls are TRBV10-3 and TRBJ2-1; 11 bases line up with TRBD2. There are 16 residues in the CDR3. Germline loops: CDR1 ENHRY, CDR2 SYGVKD. Trimming cost V 4 bases and J 9 bases; bases outside gene matches: 11. The CDR3 DNA follows: TGTGCCATCAGTGCCTCTAGCGGGGGGCGGGGAATTGAGCAGTTCTTC. Protein: CAISASSGGRGIEQFF.

The chain couples TRBV6-2 or TRBV6-3 to TRBJ2-2; TRBD1 aligns across 8 bases. CDR3 length equals 16 residues. V dropped 6 bases and J dropped 1; count of bases not matched to a gene: 7. The V gene's germline CDR1 is MNHEY and CDR2 SVGEGT. CDR3 coding DNA: TGTGCCAGCAGCGGAACCGGGACAGGGAACACCGGGGAGCTGTTTTTT. As protein: CASSGTGTGNTGELFF.

The chain couples TRBV7-8 to TRBJ1-5; 7 nucleotides align to TRBD1. Per germline, CDR1 SGHVS and CDR2 FQNEAQ. Trimming cost V 4 bases and J 0 bases; bases outside gene matches: 6. The CDR3 has 16 amino acids. In DNA, the CDR3 is TGTGCCAGCAGCTCCACGGACAGGCTTAGCAATCAGCCCCAGCATTTT. As protein: CASSSTDRLSNQPQHF.

The V and J genes are TRBV6-1 and TRBJ2-7; 12 bases match TRBD2. The CDR3 contains 15 residues. With V trimmed by 3 bases and J by 2 bases, 2 bases remained unmatched. Germline CDR1 MNHNS, CDR2 SASEGT. CDR3 sequence: CASSESSGGAYEQYF. CDR3 nucleotides: TGTGCCAGCAGTGAGTCTAGCGGGGGGGCCTACGAGCAGTACTTC.

CDR3 nucleotides: TGTGCCAGCAGTCCGGACAGGGATTATGGCTACACCTTC. Translated: CASSPDRDYGYTF. The J gene is TRBJ1-2, the V gene TRBV6-5; 8 positions agree with TRBD1. The length of the CDR3 is 13 residues. V lost 5 bases and J lost 5; bases outside the gene matches: 4. Germline CDR1 reads MNHEY; CDR2 reads SVGAGI.

This chain uses TRBV6-2 or TRBV6-3 with TRBJ2-5, with D perhaps TRBD2 (6 bases). This CDR3 contains 14 residues. Germline CDR1 MNHEY, CDR2 SVGEGT. Trimming pared 6 bases from V and 5 bases from J, leaving 16 bases between. CDR3 DNA: TGTGCCAGCAGCCTACTAGCCCTGGGGGAGACCCAGTACTTC. Its translation: CASSLLALGETQYF.

The V and J genes are TRBV6-1 and TRBJ2-1, with TRBD2 matching over 9 bases. This CDR3 spans 16 amino acids. Germline V gene lookup returns CDR1 MNHNS and CDR2 SASEGT. The V and J ends lost 6 bases and 4 bases, in that order; junction bases with no gene match: 10. For the CDR3, the DNA is TGTGCCAGCAGCGAACGAGGCGGGGGGGGTTACAATGAGCAGTTCTTC. It specifies CASSERGGGGYNEQFF.

V usage is TRBV2 and J usage is TRBJ2-5; 8 bases fit TRBD2. The CDR3 runs to 13 residues. The V gene's germline CDR1 is SNHLY and CDR2 FYNNEI. The trim removed 7 bases at V and 5 bases at J, leaving 6 bases unmatched. In DNA form, the CDR3 reads TGTGCCAGCACTCCCGGGGGGGTTGAGACCCAGTACTTC. It translates to CASTPGGVETQYF.

V is TRBV2 and J is TRBJ1-1; D is perhaps TRBD1 (5 bases). Per germline, CDR1 SNHLY and CDR2 FYNNEI. CDR3 size: 13 residues. V gave up 8 bases and J gave up 0 bases, with 10 bases separating them. The CDR3 DNA reads as TGTGCCAGCTGCCAGGGCATGAACACTGAAGCTTTCTTT. This gives the protein CASCQGMNTEAFF. Filled out from reference TRBV2 and TRBJ1-1, the complete variable domain reads EPEVTQTPSHQVTQMGQEVILRCVPISNHLYFYWYRQILGQKVEFLVSFYNNEISEKSEIFDDQFSVERPDGSNFTLKIRSTKLEDSAMYFCASCQGMNTEAFFGQGTRLTVV.

The chain has TRBV5-6 and TRBJ2-5, with a tentative D call TRBD2 (5 bases). Deletions cut 4 bases from V and 10 bases from J, with 14 bases between. This CDR3 has 12 amino acids. Germline loops: CDR1 SGHDT, CDR2 YYEEEE. The CDR3 protein is CASSPGREGQYF. DNA of the CDR3: TGTGCCAGCAGCCCGGGTCGAGAGGGCCAGTACTTC.

The V call is TRBV19, the J call TRBJ1-1, with D possibly being TRBD1 (5 bases). Trimming removed 7 bases at V and 1 base at J, with 19 bases between. The CDR3 extends over 16 amino acids. Germline loops: CDR1 LNHDA, CDR2 SQIVND (reference sequence). Here the CDR3 reads CASTSMGQGRNTEAFF. CDR3 bases: TGTGCCAGTACCTCAATGGGGCAGGGTCGGAACACTGAAGCTTTCTTT. The full variable domain, its missing parts supplied by reference TRBV19 and TRBJ1-1, is DGGITQSPKYLFRKEGQNVTLSCEQNLNHDAMYWYRQDPGQGLRLIYYSQIVNDFQKGDIAEGYSVSREKKESFPLTVTSAQKNPTAFYLCASTSMGQGRNTEAFFGQGTRLTVV.

This rearrangement joins TRBV27 to TRBJ1-2, with D perhaps matching TRBD1 (5 bases). Germline-derived CDR1 and CDR2 are MNHEY and SMNVEV (reference sequence). V was trimmed by 6 bases and J by 5 bases, leaving 13 bases between them. The CDR3 length is 13 residues. CDR3 in amino acids: CASSPTRGYGYTF. Written as DNA, the CDR3 is TGTGCCAGCAGCCCCACTCGGGGGTATGGCTACACCTTC.

The V and J genes are TRBV5-6 and TRBJ2-7; TRBD1 aligns across 10 bases. Trimming cost V 2 bases and J 4 bases; bases outside gene matches: 9. Per the germline V gene, CDR1 is SGHDT and CDR2 is YYEEEE. This CDR3 is built from 16 residues. CDR3 nucleotide sequence: TGTGCCAGCAGCTTTTCTACCGGGACAGGGGTTTACGAGCAGTACTTC. Amino acids: CASSFSTGTGVYEQYF. Full variable domain (rest looked up from reference TRBV5-6 and TRBJ2-7): DAGVTQSPTHLIKTRGQQVTLRCSPKSGHDTVSWYQQALGQGPQFIFQYYEEEERQRGNFPDRFSGHQFPNYSSELNVNALLLGDSALYLCASSFSTGTGVYEQYFGPGTRLTVT.